This TCR beta chain was documented in a study of blood T cell repertoires in COVID-19. Profiling relied on immunoSEQ multiplex PCR, and the TCRdb table lists in-frame clones only, not all of them. Of approximately 250,000 clones detected, about 87% appear once; the ten largest clones hold 8% to 9.5%. J lost 4 bases, V lost 4 bases, and 8 bases had no gene match. Germline assignment: CDR1 MDHEN and CDR2 SYDVKM. The CDR3 loop spans 15 amino acids. Input material: peripheral blood. The sequence derives from a human donor in a cohort sampled during active COVID-19. This chain joins TRBV28 and TRBJ2-7, with 9 bases identical to TRBD1. DNA of the CDR3: TGTGCCAGCAGTTCTTCCGGGACAGGGTTGTACGAGCAGTACTTC. Encoded protein: CASSSSGTGLYEQYF.